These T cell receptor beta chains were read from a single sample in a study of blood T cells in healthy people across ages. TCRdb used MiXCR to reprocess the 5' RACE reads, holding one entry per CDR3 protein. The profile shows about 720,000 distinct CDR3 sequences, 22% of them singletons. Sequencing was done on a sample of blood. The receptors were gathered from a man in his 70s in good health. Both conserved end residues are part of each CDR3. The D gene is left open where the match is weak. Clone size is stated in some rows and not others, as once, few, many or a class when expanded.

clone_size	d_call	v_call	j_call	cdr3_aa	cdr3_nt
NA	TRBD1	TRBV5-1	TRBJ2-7	CASSLGDSTYEQYF	TGCGCCAGCAGCTTGGGGGACAGCACCTACGAGCAGTACTTC
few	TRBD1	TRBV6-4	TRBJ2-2	CASRGQANTGELFF	TGTGCCAGCAGAGGACAGGCGAACACCGGGGAGCTGTTTTTT
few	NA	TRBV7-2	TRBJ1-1	CASSPAWGEGEAFF	TGTGCCAGCAGCCCCGCTTGGGGGGAGGGTGAAGCTTTCTTT
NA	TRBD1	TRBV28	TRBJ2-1	CASSLPGTGTEQFF	TGTGCCAGCAGTTTGCCCGGGACAGGGACTGAGCAGTTCTTC
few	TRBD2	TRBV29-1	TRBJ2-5	CSVELPTSGGEYQETQYF	TGCAGCGTTGAACTGCCGACTAGCGGGGGAGAGTACCAAGAGACCCAGTACTTC
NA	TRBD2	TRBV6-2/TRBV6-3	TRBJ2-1	CASSPHLAGGRGDEQFF	TGTGCCAGCAGTCCCCATCTAGCGGGAGGCAGGGGAGATGAGCAGTTCTTC
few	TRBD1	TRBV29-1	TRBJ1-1	CSLRDRGDTEAFF	TGCAGCCTAAGAGACAGGGGAGACACTGAAGCTTTCTTT
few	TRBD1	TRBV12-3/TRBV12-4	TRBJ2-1	CASRPFPGQGIYEQFF	TGTGCCAGCAGACCATTCCCGGGACAGGGGATTTATGAGCAGTTCTTC
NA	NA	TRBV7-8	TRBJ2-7	CASSLALNYEQYF	TGTGCCAGCAGCTTAGCGCTGAACTACGAGCAGTACTTC
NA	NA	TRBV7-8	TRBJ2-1	CASLKGLYNEQFF	TGTGCCAGCTTAAAGGGACTTTATAATGAGCAGTTCTTC
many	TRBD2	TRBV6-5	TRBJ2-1	CASRSGGLHNEQFF	TGTGCCAGCAGGAGCGGGGGGTTACACAATGAGCAGTTCTTC
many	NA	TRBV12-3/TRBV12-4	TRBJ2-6	CASSVRDTQAPSGANVLTF	TGTGCCAGCAGTGTCCGGGACACTCAAGCCCCCTCTGGGGCCAACGTCCTGACTTTC
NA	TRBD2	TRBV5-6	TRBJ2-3	CASSSPGLAELTDTQYF	TGTGCCAGCAGCTCCCCCGGACTAGCGGAACTCACAGATACGCAGTATTTT
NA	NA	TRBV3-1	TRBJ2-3	CASSQGYSRDTQYF	TGTGCCAGCAGCCAAGGGTATAGCAGAGATACGCAGTATTTT
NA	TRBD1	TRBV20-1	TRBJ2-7	CSARGQPTYEQYF	TGCAGTGCGAGGGGACAGCCCACCTACGAGCAGTACTTC
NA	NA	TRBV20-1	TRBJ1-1	CSARVGGEAFF	TGCAGTGCTAGAGTGGGGGGTGAAGCTTTCTTT
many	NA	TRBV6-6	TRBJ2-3	CASSLTPLGTYTQYF	TGTGCCAGCAGTCTTACCCCGCTAGGCACATATACGCAGTATTTT
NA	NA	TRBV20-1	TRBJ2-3	CSATLLDTQYF	TGCAGTGCTACCCTCCTGGATACGCAGTATTTT
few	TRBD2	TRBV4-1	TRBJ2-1	CASSQDSPGGPYNEQFF	TGCGCCAGCAGCCAAGATTCCCCGGGAGGGCCCTACAATGAGCAGTTCTTC
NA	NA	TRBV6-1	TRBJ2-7	CASIRDLKNEQYF	TGTGCCAGCATTCGGGATTTAAAGAACGAGCAGTACTTC
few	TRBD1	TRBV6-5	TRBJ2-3	CASSNSGGQGTDTQYF	TGTGCCAGCAGTAATTCCGGCGGACAGGGAACAGATACGCAGTATTTT
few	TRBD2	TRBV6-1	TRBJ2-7	CASSEMASGGPHEQYF	TGTGCCAGCAGTGAAATGGCTAGCGGGGGTCCCCACGAGCAGTACTTC
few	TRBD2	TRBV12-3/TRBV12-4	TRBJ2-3	CASSPRLAGDTDTQYF	TGTGCCAGCAGTCCTCGACTAGCGGGGGACACAGATACGCAGTATTTT
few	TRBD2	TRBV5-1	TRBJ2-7	CASSLAASGYSGNEQYF	TGCGCCAGCAGCTTGGCGGCTAGCGGCTATTCTGGAAACGAGCAGTACTTC
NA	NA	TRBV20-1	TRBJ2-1	CSARGSEVYNEQFF	TGCAGTGCTAGAGGCAGCGAAGTTTACAATGAGCAGTTCTTC
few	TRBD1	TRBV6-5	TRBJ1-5	CASRRGQSNQPQHF	TGTGCCAGCAGACGGGGACAGTCCAATCAGCCCCAGCATTTT
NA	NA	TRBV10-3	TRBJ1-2	CAISESRGEDGYTF	TGTGCCATCAGTGAGTCCCGGGGAGAGGATGGCTACACCTTC
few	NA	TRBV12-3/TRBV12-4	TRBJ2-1	CASSFLKREAYSYNEQFF	TGTGCCAGCAGTTTCCTAAAGAGGGAGGCCTATTCCTACAATGAGCAGTTCTTC
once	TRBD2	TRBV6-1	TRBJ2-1	CASSGWTSGRNEQFF	TGTGCCAGCAGTGGATGGACTAGCGGGAGGAATGAGCAGTTCTTC
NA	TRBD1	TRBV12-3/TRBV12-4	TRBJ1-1	CASSPTGGGFTEAFF	TGTGCCAGCAGCCCGACAGGGGGCGGGTTTACTGAAGCTTTCTTT
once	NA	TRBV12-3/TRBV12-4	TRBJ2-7	CASRMRGEQYF	TGTGCCAGCAGAATGAGGGGTGAGCAGTACTTC
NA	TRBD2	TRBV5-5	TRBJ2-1	CASSLVSGSPSYNEQFF	TGTGCCAGCAGCTTGGTGAGCGGGAGCCCCTCCTACAATGAGCAGTTCTTC
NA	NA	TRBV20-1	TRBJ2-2	CSAWRANTGELFF	TGCAGTGCTTGGAGGGCCAACACCGGGGAGCTGTTTTTT
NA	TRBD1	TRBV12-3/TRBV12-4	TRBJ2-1	CASSHLDRARRNEQFF	TGTGCCAGCAGTCACCTGGACAGGGCACGCCGCAATGAGCAGTTCTTC
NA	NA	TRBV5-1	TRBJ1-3	CASSRDTGGVNTIYF	TGCGCCAGCAGCCGGGACACCGGGGGAGTAAACACCATATATTTT
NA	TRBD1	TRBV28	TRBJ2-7	CASSLLGQGTSTYEQYF	TGTGCCAGCAGTTTACTTGGACAGGGGACCTCAACCTACGAGCAGTACTTC
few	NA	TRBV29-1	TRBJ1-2	CSVEEGSMIVSGYTF	TGCAGCGTTGAAGAGGGCAGCATGATTGTGAGCGGCTACACCTTC
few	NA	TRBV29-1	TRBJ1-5	CSAGDYGQPQHF	TGCAGCGCCGGGGATTACGGTCAGCCCCAGCATTTT
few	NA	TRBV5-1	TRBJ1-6	CASSLALRSLSPLHF	TGCGCCAGCAGCTTGGCCTTACGGAGTTTGTCACCCCTCCACTTT
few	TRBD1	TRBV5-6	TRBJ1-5	CASNLQGAGNQPQHF	TGTGCCAGCAACCTGCAGGGGGCCGGTAATCAGCCCCAGCATTTT
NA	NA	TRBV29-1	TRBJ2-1	CSVEEGGYNEQFF	TGCAGCGTTGAGGAGGGGGGTTACAATGAGCAGTTCTTC
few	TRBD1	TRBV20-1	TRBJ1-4	CSAIPGQGSEKLFF	TGCAGTGCTATCCCGGGACAGGGGAGCGAAAAACTGTTTTTT
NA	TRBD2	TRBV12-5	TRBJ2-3	CASGPSGRIGRADTQYF	TGTGCTAGTGGCCCAAGCGGACGGATAGGGAGGGCAGATACGCAGTATTTT
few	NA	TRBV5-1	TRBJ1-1	CASSLDTWNTEAFF	TGCGCCAGCAGCTTGGACACCTGGAACACTGAAGCTTTCTTT